Shown below are 5 T cell receptor beta chains from a single sample sequenced in a study of cytomegalovirus exposure and HLA in healthy donors. Primers: 60 Vbeta forward and 13 Jbeta reverse. The method was immunoSEQ multiplex PCR; TCRdb's version includes in-frame clones alone and lacks a portion of them. The table lists 120,000 to 150,000 clones, 80% to 85% of them singletons. The sample comprised PBMCs. Receptors originate from a male donor in good health and CMV-seropositive.

The chain couples TRBV29-1 to TRBJ2-1; TRBD2 matches at 7 bases. V shed 7 bases and J 1 base; nucleotides not matched to a gene: 1. This CDR3 has 12 amino acids. CDR1 and CDR2 (germline): SQVTM, ANQGSEA. CDR3 bases: TGCAGCGGGGGGGGTTCCTACAATGAGCAGTTCTTC. It specifies CSGGGSYNEQFF.

The chain is built from TRBV5-6 and TRBJ1-2; 8 bases are a match to TRBD1. The CDR3 contains 13 residues. Germline assignment: CDR1 SGHDT and CDR2 YYEEEE. The trim removed 4 bases at V and 4 bases at J, leaving 3 bases unmatched. The CDR3 DNA reads as TGTGCCAGCAGCCGTGACAGGGGCTATGGCTACACCTTC. This encodes CASSRDRGYGYTF.

This chain joins TRBV7-3 and TRBJ2-3; D may be TRBD2 (7 bases). With 1 base removed from V and 14 bases from J, the gap between germline ends came to 19 bases. The CDR3 spans 14 residues. Germline CDR1 is SGHTA and CDR2 is FQGTGA. In DNA, the CDR3 is TGTGCCAGCAGCTTAAGGTTGGGGGGGCCCTATCGGTATTTT. Translating it yields CASSLRLGGPYRYF.

This clone was counted once. This sequence joins TRBV19 and TRBJ2-7; 9 bases are a match to TRBD1. Germline V gene data show CDR1 as LNHDA and CDR2 as SQIVND (reference sequence). There are 16 residues in the CDR3. With V trimmed by 4 bases and J by 4 bases, 11 bases remained unmatched. In DNA form, the CDR3 reads TGTGCCAGTAGTAGGATACCGGGACAGGGTTCGTACGAGCAGTACTTC. Translated, it gives CASSRIPGQGSYEQYF.

The chain combines TRBV19 with TRBJ2-7; 15 bases are a match to TRBD2. The junction had 11 bases not matched to a gene; V was cut back by 6 bases and J by 5 bases. Per germline, CDR1 LNHDA and CDR2 SQIVND (reference sequence). The CDR3 is made up of 17 amino acids. The CDR3 here is CASSSGLAGGPRDEQYF. CDR3 sequence (DNA): TGTGCCAGTAGCTCGGGACTAGCGGGAGGCCCGAGGGACGAGCAGTACTTC.